This passage covers 21 T cell receptor beta chains from one sample sequenced in a study of OX40 agonist ivuxolimab in advanced cancers. The method was immunoSEQ multiplex PCR; TCRdb's version includes in-frame clones alone and lacks a portion of them. The data show about 69,000 clones, roughly nine tenths seen once. The specimen comprised CD4+ or CD8+ T cells sorted from blood, sampled in a trial of the OX40 agonist ivuxolimab. The source of these receptors is an adult with an advanced solid tumor such as melanoma, head and neck, liver or kidney cancer.

In its sample, this clone was seen once. The chain recombines TRBV6-5 with TRBJ2-5; D is ambiguous. The CDR3 consists of 15 residues. CDR1 is MNHEY and CDR2 is SVGAGI in the germline V gene. The V and J ends lost 0 bases and 0 bases respectively, with 8 bases between them. For the CDR3, the DNA is TGTGCCAGCAGTTACTCACACCGGGACCAAGAGACCCAGTACTTC. This gives the protein CASSYSHRDQETQYF.

Written as DNA, the CDR3 is TGTGCCAGCAGACCGGGACAGGGCTACGAGCAGTACTTC. It translates to CASRPGQGYEQYF. The chain recombines TRBV6-5 with TRBJ2-7, with 9 bases lining up with TRBD1. The CDR3 is made up of 13 amino acids. Per the germline V gene, CDR1 is MNHEY and CDR2 is SVGAGI. J gave up 3 bases and V 6 bases, and 3 bases lay outside the gene matches.

V is TRBV7-2 and J is TRBJ2-3, with a weak D call TRBD2 (5 bases). V lost 5 bases and J 0 bases, leaving 12 bases between the germline ends. From germline, CDR1 is SGHTA and CDR2 FQGNSA. This CDR3 has 15 amino acids. The CDR3 reads CASSPDGKSTDTQYF. CDR3 coding DNA: TGTGCCAGCAGCCCAGACGGGAAGAGCACAGATACGCAGTATTTT.

V usage is TRBV6-5 and J usage is TRBJ2-7; D is perhaps TRBD1 (5 bases). This CDR3 is built from 13 residues. In germline, CDR1 is MNHEY, CDR2 SVGAGI. V was pared by 2 bases and J by 1 base, with 6 bases between. The CDR3 coding sequence is TGTGCCAGCAGTTACCGACAGTCCTACGAGCAGTACTTC. Encoded protein: CASSYRQSYEQYF.

The rearrangement joins TRBV5-4 to TRBJ2-5; D may be TRBD2 (5 bases). The V end was cut by 0 bases, the J end by 5 bases, with 14 bases between. From germline, CDR1 is SGHNT and CDR2 YYREEE (reference sequence). The CDR3 has 15 residues. CDR3 protein: CASSLVQTPGETQYF. CDR3 in DNA: TGTGCCAGCAGCTTGGTCCAGACCCCGGGGGAGACCCAGTACTTC.

The gene calls are TRBV5-5 and TRBJ1-2, with TRBD1 as a possible D gene (5 bases). Germline V gene data show CDR1 as SGHKS and CDR2 as YYEKEE (reference sequence). The CDR3 contains 14 residues. Between the trimmed V and J ends, which lost 5 bases and 4 bases, there was a span of 15 bases. DNA of the CDR3: TGTGCCAGCAGGGAGGGACTCGGCGGCTATGGCTACACCTTC. It specifies CASREGLGGYGYTF.

The J gene is TRBJ2-7, the V gene TRBV28; the D call may be TRBD1 or TRBD2 (5 bases each). CDR3 length: 16 amino acids. V lost 5 bases to trimming and J lost 2 bases, with 19 bases between them. Germline lookup yields CDR1 MDHEN and CDR2 SYDVKM. The CDR3 DNA reads TGTGCCAGCAGTCCTCCCGGGACGCAGGGCGCCTACGAGCAGTACTTC. It translates to CASSPPGTQGAYEQYF.

This clone was picked up one time. The J gene is TRBJ1-1, the V gene TRBV6-1, with 8 bases identical to TRBD1. Germline-derived CDR1 and CDR2 are MNHNS and SASEGT. The V segment lost 2 bases and the J segment 4 bases; nucleotides outside the gene matches: 6. The CDR3 totals 15 residues. CDR3 residues: CASSERTGPGTEAFF. The CDR3 nucleotides read TGTGCCAGCAGTGAACGGACAGGGCCGGGCACTGAAGCTTTCTTT.

The genes are TRBV2 and TRBJ1-1, with D possibly TRBD1 on 6 matching bases. The CDR3 runs 15 residues. Germline loops: CDR1 SNHLY, CDR2 FYNNEI. Trimming took off 7 bases at V and 4 bases at J, with 19 bases between the two ends. CDR3: CASTGTSGAPTEAFF. CDR3 nucleotide sequence: TGTGCCAGCACCGGGACAAGTGGGGCCCCCACTGAAGCTTTCTTT.

This clone was recorded once. J is TRBJ2-2 and V is TRBV19; the D gene is possibly TRBD1 (5 bases). Trimming took 2 bases from V and 1 from J, leaving 5 bases between them. The CDR3 consists of 14 residues. CDR1 is LNHDA, CDR2 SQIVND, per germline (reference sequence). Here the CDR3 reads CASSITGNTGELFF. CDR3 sequence (DNA): TGTGCCAGTAGTATAACAGGGAACACCGGGGAGCTGTTTTTT.

This clone has a single count. A junction end diverges from the germline sequence, so it may reflect a read error. The chain employs TRBV12-5 and TRBJ2-7, with D perhaps matching TRBD1 or TRBD2 (5 bases each). Germline CDR1 LGHNT, CDR2 FRNRAP. The CDR3 runs 13 residues. In DNA, the CDR3 is TGTGCTAGTGGGTTGGATCCCGGGACCACTCCCGACTTC. It yields the protein CASGLDPGTTPDF. The full variable domain, in which reference TRBV12-5 and TRBJ2-7 provide the parts outside the CDR3, is DARVTQTPRHKVTEMGQEVTMRCQPILGHNTVFWYRQTMMQGLELLAYFRNRAPLDDSGMPKDRFSAEMPDATLATLKIQPSEPRDSAVYFCASGLDPGTTPDFGPGTRLTVT.

This chain links TRBV7-8 with TRBJ2-2; D not resolved. Germline V gene lookup returns CDR1 SGHVS and CDR2 FQNEAQ. The CDR3 covers 16 residues. V was trimmed by 2 bases and J by 6 bases, leaving 16 bases between them. In DNA form, the CDR3 reads TGTGCCAGCAGCTTATCTCGCCTGTCCGGGCCCGGGGAGCTGTTTTTT. It yields the protein CASSLSRLSGPGELFF.

This sequence joins TRBV27 and TRBJ2-7; 9 bases align to TRBD1. With 2 bases clipped from V and 4 bases from J, the junction kept 9 bases outside the gene matches. From germline, CDR1 is MNHEY and CDR2 SMNVEV (reference sequence). The CDR3 length is 16 residues. The CDR3 nucleotides are TGTGCCAGCAGTTTACGCCCGACAGGGGGAGTATACGAGCAGTACTTC. Amino acids: CASSLRPTGGVYEQYF.

J is TRBJ2-7 and V is TRBV7-9; 8 bases map to TRBD1. The CDR3 loop spans 14 amino acids. Trimming cost V 5 bases and J 3 bases; bases outside gene matches: 6. Germline V gives CDR1 SEHNR, CDR2 FQNEAQ (reference sequence). CDR3 DNA: TGTGCCAGCAGCAAAGGGACAGGTAGCTACGAGCAGTACTTC. It translates to CASSKGTGSYEQYF.

The chain combines TRBV6-1 with TRBJ2-3; TRBD2 aligns across 10 bases. Germline V gene data show CDR1 as MNHNS and CDR2 as SASEGT. After removal of 8 bases from V and 8 bases from J, the junction contained 10 bases not matched to a gene. The CDR3 is made up of 14 amino acids. The CDR3 spells CASLIAGGWGTQYF. The CDR3 nucleotides are TGTGCCAGCCTCATAGCGGGAGGCTGGGGTACGCAGTATTTT.

V is TRBV2 and J is TRBJ2-7, with D tentatively TRBD1 or TRBD2 (6 bases each). The CDR3 is made up of 15 amino acids. Germline values: CDR1 SNHLY, CDR2 FYNNEI. V shed 8 bases and J shed 5 bases, with 22 bases lying between them. The CDR3 coding sequence is TGTGCCAGCTGGAGGGGGGAACGTTTAGGCGACGAGCAGTACTTC. Its translation is CASWRGERLGDEQYF.

V and J are TRBV6-1 and TRBJ2-7; D is unresolved. V dropped 1 base and J dropped 6 bases, with 7 bases sitting between them. This CDR3 region has 12 residues. CDR1 is MNHNS, CDR2 SASEGT, per germline. CDR3 sequence reads: CASSEVLSEQYF. For the CDR3, the DNA is TGTGCCAGCAGTGAAGTACTGAGCGAGCAGTACTTC.

The V call is TRBV5-1, the J call TRBJ1-2; D possibly corresponds to TRBD1 (6 bases). Looked up from germline, CDR1 is SGHRS and CDR2 is YFSETQ. V gave up 4 bases and J gave up 5 bases, with 18 bases separating them. The CDR3 contains 15 residues. The CDR3 protein is CASSVEGGREYGYTF. CDR3 nucleotide sequence: TGCGCCAGCAGCGTCGAGGGGGGGCGAGAGTATGGCTACACCTTC.

The chain recombines TRBV2 with TRBJ1-5; the D gene is possibly TRBD1 (5 bases). CDR1 and CDR2 (germline): SNHLY, FYNNEI. This CDR3 has 17 amino acids. Trimming shortened V by 7 bases and J by 0 bases, and 19 bases separated the two germline ends. CDR3 nucleotides: TGTGCCAGCACTGAGACTTGGGACGCAAATAGCAATCAGCCCCAGCATTTT. It translates to CASTETWDANSNQPQHF.

V gene TRBV9 combines with J gene TRBJ2-2; D not resolved. Germline V lookup: CDR1 SGDLS, CDR2 YYNGEE. This CDR3 is built from 15 residues. V lost 0 bases to trimming and J lost 0 bases, with 6 bases between them. The CDR3 loop is CASSVDGSNTGELFF. The CDR3 DNA reads as TGTGCCAGCAGCGTAGACGGATCGAACACCGGGGAGCTGTTTTTT.

J is TRBJ2-7 and V is TRBV11-1; 7 bases align to TRBD1. Per germline, CDR1 SGHAT and CDR2 FQDESV (reference sequence). Unmatched junction bases numbered 3, after V lost 0 bases and J lost 4 bases. This CDR3 region has 14 residues. In DNA, the CDR3 is TGTGCCAGCAGCTTAGCTCGGGACAGATACGAGCAGTACTTC. This encodes CASSLARDRYEQYF.